Presented here are 18 T cell receptor beta chains from one specimen sequenced in a study of T-cell memory formation after mild COVID-19. Each CDR3 protein gets one entry after TCRdb re-called the 5' RACE reads with MiXCR. The sample has a few hundred thousand distinct CDR3 sequences, around 21% seen once. Sequencing used PBMCs or a T cell subset sorted from them (not recorded which). All receptors derive from an adult woman who had mild COVID-19 (a few samples of this study predate the infection). Cell type and time point are not known.

The CDR3 DNA follows: TGCGCCAGCAGCCAAAGGGAGACAGGGCCCTTAGCGTACACGCAGTATTTT. It codes for CASSQRETGPLAYTQYF. V usage is TRBV4-1 and J usage is TRBJ2-3; the match to TRBD1 covers 7 bases. Losses at the gene ends were 2 bases for V and 9 bases for J; bases not matched to a gene: 17. The germline CDR1 and CDR2 sequences are MGHRA and YSYEKL. The CDR3 spans 17 residues.

This clonotype was observed many times. This chain uses TRBV4-1 with TRBJ2-3; D call uncertain. There are 16 residues in the CDR3. V was cut by 1 base and J by 4 bases, with 15 bases left in between. CDR1 and CDR2 (germline): MGHRA, YSYEKL. The DNA of the CDR3 is TGCGCCAGCAGCCAAGTTAATCTGGGTTTTTCAGATACGCAGTATTTT. Residues: CASSQVNLGFSDTQYF.

This clonotype was seen a few times. The chain uses TRBV6-2 or TRBV6-3 and TRBJ1-1, with TRBD1 as a possible D gene (6 bases). V gave up 6 bases and J gave up 5 bases, with 16 bases separating them. The CDR3 contains 14 residues. Germline values: CDR1 MNHEY, CDR2 SVGEGT. CDR3 coding DNA: TGTGCCAGCAGCAAGGACAGCCTAAGGACTGAAGCTTTCTTT. The encoded protein is CASSKDSLRTEAFF.

This clonotype was counted a few times. V is TRBV7-9 and J is TRBJ2-7, with 8 bases lining up with TRBD1. After removal of 5 bases from V and 4 bases from J, the junction contained 4 bases not matched to a gene. The CDR3 length is 13 residues. In germline, CDR1 is SEHNR, CDR2 FQNEAQ (reference sequence). The CDR3 DNA reads as TGTGCCAGCAGCCCCCGGACAGGGTACGAGCAGTACTTC. This sequence encodes CASSPRTGYEQYF.

This clonotype was recorded a few times. The chain combines TRBV7-9 with TRBJ1-4; no clear D gene. Germline lookup yields CDR1 SEHNR and CDR2 FQNEAQ (reference sequence). V lost 5 bases and J lost 3, with 13 bases in between. CDR3 size: 15 residues. The CDR3 coding sequence is TGTGCCAGCAGCCTTGGGCGGCAACCTAATGAAAAACTGTTTTTT. Its translation: CASSLGRQPNEKLFF. Using reference TRBV7-9 and TRBJ1-4 for the parts outside the CDR3, the full variable domain is DTGVSQNPRHKITKRGQNVTFRCDPISEHNRLYWYRQTLGQGPEFLTYFQNEAQLEKSRLLSDRFSAERPKGSFSTLEIQRTEQGDSAMYLCASSLGRQPNEKLFFGSGTQLSVL.

This clonotype was counted between two and nine times. This sequence joins TRBV20-1 and TRBJ2-5; D gene ambiguous. The CDR3 is made up of 14 amino acids. Trimming removed 4 bases at V and 1 base at J, with 13 bases between. The germline V gene encodes CDR1 DFQATT and CDR2 SNEGSKA (reference sequence). The CDR3 spells CSAIRAGPQETQYF. In nucleotides, the CDR3 is TGCAGTGCTATTAGGGCAGGACCCCAAGAGACCCAGTACTTC.

V usage is TRBV29-1 and J usage is TRBJ2-7, with 9 bases identical to TRBD1. V shed 5 bases, J shed 7 bases, and the junction held 6 bases outside the gene matches. The CDR3 contains 12 residues. The germline gives CDR1 SQVTM, CDR2 ANQGSEA. The CDR3 bases are TGCAGCGTTCGCACCGGGACAGGGGAGCAGTACTTC. Translating it yields CSVRTGTGEQYF.

The CDR3 region has the DNA TGTGCCAGCAGCCTCGCCGAGGGGACCTACAATGAGCAGTTCTTC. Translating it yields CASSLAEGTYNEQFF. The chain couples TRBV7-3 to TRBJ2-1; D could derive from TRBD1 or TRBD2 (5 bases each). The CDR3 loop spans 15 amino acids. Germline V gene data show CDR1 as SGHTA and CDR2 as FQGTGA. Trimming took off 5 bases at V and 2 bases at J, with 13 bases between the two ends.

This chain connects TRBV6-5 to TRBJ2-1, with 10 bases fitting TRBD1. V lost 6 bases, J lost 7 bases, and 6 bases stayed unmatched. In germline, CDR1 is MNHEY, CDR2 SVGAGI. CDR3 length: 14 residues. CDR3 amino acids: CASRLDRGLNEQFF. CDR3 nucleotides: TGTGCCAGCAGGCTCGACAGGGGGCTGAATGAGCAGTTCTTC.

This rearrangement joins TRBV6-6 to TRBJ2-7; 7 bases agree with TRBD1. Per germline, CDR1 MNHNY and CDR2 SVGAGI (reference sequence). Germline trimming cut 7 bases from V and 1 base from J; bases unmatched to any gene: 4. The CDR3 contains 13 residues. The chain's CDR3 is CASIGDRSYEQYF. The CDR3 bases are TGTGCCAGCATAGGGGACAGATCCTACGAGCAGTACTTC.

The V and J genes are TRBV5-1 and TRBJ1-1; D unclear. V lost 2 bases to trimming and J lost 1 base, with 6 bases between them. CDR3 size: 13 residues. Germline V gene sequence: CDR1 SGHRS, CDR2 YFSETQ. CDR3 in DNA: TGCGCCAGCAGCTTTCACAGGAACACTGAAGCTTTCTTT. The encoded protein is CASSFHRNTEAFF.

This clonotype was counted between two and nine times. V gene TRBV9 combines with J gene TRBJ2-1, with D possibly matching TRBD2 (5 bases). Germline V gene lookup returns CDR1 SGDLS and CDR2 YYNGEE. The CDR3 consists of 16 residues. Deletions cut 3 bases from V and 4 bases from J, with 17 bases between. The CDR3 sequence is CASSGQAENVYNEQFF. The CDR3 DNA follows: TGTGCCAGCAGCGGTCAAGCGGAGAACGTTTACAATGAGCAGTTCTTC.

This clonotype was observed a few times. V is TRBV12-3 or TRBV12-4 and J is TRBJ1-2, with 10 bases fitting TRBD1. The CDR3 contains 16 residues. The V and J ends lost 4 bases and 1 base, in that order; junction bases with no gene match: 6. The CDR3 sequence: CASSSSDRGRNYGYTF. In DNA form, the CDR3 reads TGTGCCAGCAGTTCATCCGACAGGGGGCGTAACTATGGCTACACCTTC.

V and J are TRBV24-1 and TRBJ2-3; D remains unclear. V lost 5 bases and J lost 5, with 4 bases in between. CDR1 is KGHDR and CDR2 is SFDVKD in the germline V gene. This CDR3 has 11 residues. CDR3 DNA: TGTGCCACCAGTGGAGGAGATACGCAGTATTTT. Its protein is CATSGGDTQYF.

V gene TRBV6-5 combines with J gene TRBJ2-2; D is perhaps TRBD2 (7 bases). The ends were cut back, 6 bases at V and 7 bases at J, with 21 bases in the middle. This CDR3 spans 16 amino acids. Per the germline V gene, CDR1 is MNHEY and CDR2 is SVGAGI. CDR3: CASSHTHGGRDGELFF. In DNA form, the CDR3 reads TGTGCCAGCAGCCACACACACGGGGGGCGGGACGGGGAGCTGTTTTTT.

This clonotype has more than one count but fewer than ten. The rearrangement joins TRBV7-9 to TRBJ1-1, with unresolved D. Germline V CDR1 and CDR2: SEHNR, FQNEAQ (reference sequence). The CDR3 runs to 15 residues. V gave up 5 bases and J gave up 0 bases, with 13 bases separating them. This CDR3 is CASSPGRSMNTEAFF. CDR3 nucleotide sequence: TGTGCCAGCAGCCCCGGGCGGAGCATGAACACTGAAGCTTTCTTT.

The chain carries TRBV21-1 and TRBJ1-1; the listed D gene, TRBD1, was not tested against the DNA. TRBV21-1 constitutes a pseudogene. This CDR3 contains 14 residues. The DNA for the CDR3 is TGTGCCAGCGCCCCATTAGGGATGAACACTGAAGCTTTCTTT. Protein: CASAPLGMNTEAFF.

This clonotype was counted between two and nine times. The chain has TRBV12-3 or TRBV12-4 and TRBJ1-5; D is possibly TRBD1 (6 bases). The CDR3 is 12 amino acids. V was cut by 8 bases and J by 6 bases, with 11 bases left in between. The CDR3: CASRRTVQPQHF. The CDR3 DNA sequence: TGTGCCAGCCGTCGGACAGTTCAGCCCCAGCATTTT.